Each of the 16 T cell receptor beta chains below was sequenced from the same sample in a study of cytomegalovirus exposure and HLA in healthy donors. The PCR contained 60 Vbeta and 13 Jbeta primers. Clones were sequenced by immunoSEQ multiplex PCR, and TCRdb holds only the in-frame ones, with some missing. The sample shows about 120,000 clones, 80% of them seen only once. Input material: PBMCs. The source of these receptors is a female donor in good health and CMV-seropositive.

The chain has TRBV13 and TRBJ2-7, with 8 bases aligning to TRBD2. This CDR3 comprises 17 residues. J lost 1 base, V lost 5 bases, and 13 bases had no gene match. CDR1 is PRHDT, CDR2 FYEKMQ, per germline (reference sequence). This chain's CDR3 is CASSTRGGRGESYEQYF. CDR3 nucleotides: TGTGCCAGCAGCACCCGGGGGGGCCGAGGAGAATCCTACGAGCAGTACTTC. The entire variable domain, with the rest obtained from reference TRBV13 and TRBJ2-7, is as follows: AAGVIQSPRHLIKEKRETATLKCYPIPRHDTVYWYQQGPGQDPQFLISFYEKMQSDKGSIPDRFSAQQFSDYHSELNMSSLELGDSALYFCASSTRGGRGESYEQYFGPGTRLTVT.

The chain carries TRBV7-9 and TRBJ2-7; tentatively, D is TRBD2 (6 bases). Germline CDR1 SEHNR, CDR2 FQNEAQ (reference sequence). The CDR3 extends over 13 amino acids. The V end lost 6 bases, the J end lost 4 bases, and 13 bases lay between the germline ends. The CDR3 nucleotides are TGTGCCAGCAGTGGGGGGATAGGGTACGAGCAGTACTTC. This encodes CASSGGIGYEQYF.

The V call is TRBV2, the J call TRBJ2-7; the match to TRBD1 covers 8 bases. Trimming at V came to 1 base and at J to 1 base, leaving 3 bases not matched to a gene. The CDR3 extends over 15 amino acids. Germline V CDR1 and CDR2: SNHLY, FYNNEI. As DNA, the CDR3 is TGTGCCAGCAGTGAAGGCGGACAGGGATCCTACGAGCAGTACTTC. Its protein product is CASSEGGQGSYEQYF.

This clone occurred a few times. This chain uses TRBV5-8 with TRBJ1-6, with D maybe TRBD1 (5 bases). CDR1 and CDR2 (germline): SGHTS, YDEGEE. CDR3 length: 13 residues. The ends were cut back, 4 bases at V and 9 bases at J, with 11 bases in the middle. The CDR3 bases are TGTGCCAGCAGCATTGGGGCCCTTTCACCCCTCCACTTT. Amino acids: CASSIGALSPLHF. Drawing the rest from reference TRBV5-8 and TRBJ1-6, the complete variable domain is EAGVTQSPTHLIKTRGQQATLRCSPISGHTSVYWYQQALGLGLQFLLWYDEGEERNRGNFPPRFSGRQFPNYSSELNVNALELEDSALYLCASSIGALSPLHFGNGTRLTVT.

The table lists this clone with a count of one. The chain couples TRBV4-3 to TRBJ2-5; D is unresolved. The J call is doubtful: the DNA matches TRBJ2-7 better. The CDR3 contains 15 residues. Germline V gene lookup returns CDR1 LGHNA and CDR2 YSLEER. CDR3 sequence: CASSQEDGRSYEQYF. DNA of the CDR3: TGCGCCAGCAGCCAAGAGGATGGCAGGTCCTACGAGCAGTACTTC.

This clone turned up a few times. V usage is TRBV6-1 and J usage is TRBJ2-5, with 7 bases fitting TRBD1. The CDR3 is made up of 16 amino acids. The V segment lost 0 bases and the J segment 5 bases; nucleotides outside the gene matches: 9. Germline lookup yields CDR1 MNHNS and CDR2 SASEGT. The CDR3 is CASSEALGTVGETQYF. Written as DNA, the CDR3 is TGTGCCAGCAGTGAAGCGCTTGGGACAGTTGGTGAGACCCAGTACTTC.

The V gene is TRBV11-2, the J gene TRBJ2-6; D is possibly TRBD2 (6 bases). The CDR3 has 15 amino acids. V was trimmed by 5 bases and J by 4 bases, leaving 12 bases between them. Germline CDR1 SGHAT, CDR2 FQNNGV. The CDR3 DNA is TGTGCCAGCAGCCTGGAGGGGCTCGGGGCCAACGTCCTGACTTTC. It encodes CASSLEGLGANVLTF.

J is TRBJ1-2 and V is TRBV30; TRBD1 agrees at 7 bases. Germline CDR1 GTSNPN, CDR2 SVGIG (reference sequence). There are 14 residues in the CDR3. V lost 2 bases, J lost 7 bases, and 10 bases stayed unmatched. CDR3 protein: CAWSPLGGTVGYTF. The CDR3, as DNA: TGTGCCTGGAGTCCGCTGGGTGGGACAGTTGGCTACACCTTC.

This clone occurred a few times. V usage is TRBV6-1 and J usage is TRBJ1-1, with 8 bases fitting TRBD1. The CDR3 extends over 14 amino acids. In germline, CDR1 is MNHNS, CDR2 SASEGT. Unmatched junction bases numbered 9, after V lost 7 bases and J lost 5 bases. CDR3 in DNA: TGTGCCAGCACACAAGCAGGGGGCATGACTGAAGCTTTCTTT. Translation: CASTQAGGMTEAFF.

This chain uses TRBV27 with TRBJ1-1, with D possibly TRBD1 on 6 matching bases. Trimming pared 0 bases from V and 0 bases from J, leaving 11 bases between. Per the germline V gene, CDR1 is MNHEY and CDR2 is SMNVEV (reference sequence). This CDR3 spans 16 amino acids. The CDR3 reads CASSLSSTGMNTEAFF. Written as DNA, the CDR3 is TGTGCCAGCAGTTTATCGAGCACAGGGATGAACACTGAAGCTTTCTTT.

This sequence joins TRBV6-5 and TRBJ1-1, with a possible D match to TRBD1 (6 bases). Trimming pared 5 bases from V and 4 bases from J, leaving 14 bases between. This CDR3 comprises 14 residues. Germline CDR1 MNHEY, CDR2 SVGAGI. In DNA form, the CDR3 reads TGTGCCAGCAGTCCAGGGGATATGGTCACTGAAGCTTTCTTT. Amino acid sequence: CASSPGDMVTEAFF.

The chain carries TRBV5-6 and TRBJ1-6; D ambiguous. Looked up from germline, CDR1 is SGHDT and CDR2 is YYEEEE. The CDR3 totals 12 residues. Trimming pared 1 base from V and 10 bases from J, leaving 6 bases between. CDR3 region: CASSLSGSPLHF. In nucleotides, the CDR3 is TGTGCCAGCAGCTTGTCCGGGTCACCCCTCCACTTT.

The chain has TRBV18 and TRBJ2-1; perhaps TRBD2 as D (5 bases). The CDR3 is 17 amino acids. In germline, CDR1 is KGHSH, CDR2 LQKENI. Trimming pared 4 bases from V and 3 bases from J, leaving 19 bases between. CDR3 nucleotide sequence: TGTGCCAGCTCACGGCCTATACCGGGAACCTTCTACAATGAGCAGTTCTTC. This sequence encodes CASSRPIPGTFYNEQFF. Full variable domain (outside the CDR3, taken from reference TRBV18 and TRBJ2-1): NAGVMQNPRHLVRRRGQEARLRCSPMKGHSHVYWYRQLPEEGLKFMVYLQKENIIDESGMPKERFSAEFPKEGPSILRIQQVVRGDSAAYFCASSRPIPGTFYNEQFFGPGTRLTVL.

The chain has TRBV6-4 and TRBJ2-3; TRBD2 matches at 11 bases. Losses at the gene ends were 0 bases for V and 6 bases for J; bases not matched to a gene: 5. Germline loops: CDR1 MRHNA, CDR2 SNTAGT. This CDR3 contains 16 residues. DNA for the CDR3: TGTGCCAGCAGTGACTCGGGGACTAGCGGTCGCGATACGCAGTATTTT. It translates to CASSDSGTSGRDTQYF.

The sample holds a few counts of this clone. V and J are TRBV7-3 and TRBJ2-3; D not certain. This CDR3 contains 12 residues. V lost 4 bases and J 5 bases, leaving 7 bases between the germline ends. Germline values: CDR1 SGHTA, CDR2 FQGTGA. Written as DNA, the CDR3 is TGTGCCAGCAGCTCCCTAGGAGATACGCAGTATTTT. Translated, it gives CASSSLGDTQYF. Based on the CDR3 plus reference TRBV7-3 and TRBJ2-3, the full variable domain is GAGVSQTPSNKVTEKGKYVELRCDPISGHTALYWYRQSLGQGPEFLIYFQGTGAADDSGLPNDRFFAVRPEGSVSTLKIQRTERGDSAVYLCASSSLGDTQYFGPGTRLTVL.

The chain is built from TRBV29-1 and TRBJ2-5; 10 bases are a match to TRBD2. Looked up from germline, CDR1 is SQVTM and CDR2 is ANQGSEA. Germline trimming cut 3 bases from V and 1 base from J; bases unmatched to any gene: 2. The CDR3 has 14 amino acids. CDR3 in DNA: TGCAGCGTTGATAGGACTAGCGGCCAAGAGACCCAGTACTTC. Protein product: CSVDRTSGQETQYF.